Ten or more counts support the clone carrying this T cell receptor beta chain. Its specificity is not known. The germline V gene has CDR1 SGHRS and CDR2 YFSETQ. Trimming left V 0 bases short and J 0 bases short, with 3 bases between. The CDR3 runs 13 residues. This sample is drawn from a study of CD8+CD57+ T cells in acquired aplastic anemia. Study background: Sorted CD4+ plus CD8+ cells gave DNA averaging approximately 2.9 ug. Reads per healthy sample averaged around 9.9 million (CD4+) and 11 million to 13 million (CD8+).

Study findings and constraints: Patient and control CD8+ Simpson's diversity was not significantly different. The number of CD8+ CDR3 sequences shared by patients and controls was fewer than 35.

Genomic DNA constituted the template upon which TCR beta VDJ and CDR3 profiling was performed. TCRdb used MiXCR to reprocess the reads, holding one entry per CDR3 protein. The table lists about 160,000 distinct CDR3 sequences, roughly 48% of them singletons, with 0.85% to 1.3% in the top ten. The material sequenced was sorted CD4+, CD8+, or CD8+CD57+ T cells (not recorded which) from PBMCs. This chain connects TRBV5-1 to TRBJ1-2; unclear D gene. The sequence derives from a human donor in good health. CDR3 protein: CASSLETNYGYTF. The CDR3 DNA reads TGCGCCAGCAGCTTGGAGACTAACTATGGCTACACCTTC. The variable domain in full, with the rest retrieved from reference TRBV5-1 and TRBJ1-2, is KAGVTQTPRYLIKTRGQQVTLSCSPISGHRSVSWYQQTPGQGLQFLFEYFSETQRNKGNFPGRFSGRQFSNSRSEMNVSTLELGDSALYLCASSLETNYGYTFGSGTRLTVV.